This paragraph covers one TCR beta chain sequence. Antigen specificity is unknown. Germline V gene sequence: CDR1 SGDLS, CDR2 YYNGEE. This CDR3 region has 13 residues. Trimming took 6 bases from V and 7 from J, leaving 17 bases between them. The data were obtained in a study of blood T cells in healthy people across ages. A sample-barcoded 5' primer and a J-beta primer mix were used in a second PCR of roughly 6 to 11 cycles. Every sample produced at least 3 million CDR3-containing paired-end reads. TCRdb itself ran the 5' RACE reads through MiXCR, one entry per CDR3 protein. The sample includes hundreds of thousands of distinct CDR3 sequences, 25% of them seen just once. Findings of the study overall: It was found that TCR beta diversity correlated strongly with the percentage of naive T cells.

Separately, the same data were catalogued under a study of T cells of mothers and their children.

The origin of this receptor is a boy under 18 in good health. What was sequenced was blood. V is TRBV9 and J is TRBJ2-7; the D gene is possibly TRBD1 (6 bases). CDR3 amino acids: CASNRDNLGEQYF. The CDR3 coding sequence is TGTGCCAGCAACCGGGACAACCTGGGGGAGCAGTACTTC.